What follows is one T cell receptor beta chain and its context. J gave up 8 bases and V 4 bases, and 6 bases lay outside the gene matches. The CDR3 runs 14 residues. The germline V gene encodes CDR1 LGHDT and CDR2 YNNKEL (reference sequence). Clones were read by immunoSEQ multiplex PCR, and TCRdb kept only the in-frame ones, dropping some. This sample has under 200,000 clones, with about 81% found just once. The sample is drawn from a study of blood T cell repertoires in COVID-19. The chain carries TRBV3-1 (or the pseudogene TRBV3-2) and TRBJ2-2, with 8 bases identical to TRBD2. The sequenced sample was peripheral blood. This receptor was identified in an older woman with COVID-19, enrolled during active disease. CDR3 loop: CASSLAGRKGELFF. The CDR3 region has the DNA TGTGCCAGCAGCCTAGCGGGACGGAAGGGGGAGCTGTTTTTT.